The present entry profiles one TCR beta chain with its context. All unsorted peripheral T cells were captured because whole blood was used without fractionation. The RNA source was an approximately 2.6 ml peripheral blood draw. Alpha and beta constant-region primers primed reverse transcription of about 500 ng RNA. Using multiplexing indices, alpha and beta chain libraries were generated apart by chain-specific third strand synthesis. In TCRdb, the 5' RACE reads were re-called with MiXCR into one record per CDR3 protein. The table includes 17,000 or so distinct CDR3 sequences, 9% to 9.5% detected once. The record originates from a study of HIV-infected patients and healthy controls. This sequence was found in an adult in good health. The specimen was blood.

The CDR3 reads CASSYRAGVTDTQYF. CDR3 nucleotide sequence: TGTGCCAGCAGTTACCGAGCGGGAGTCACAGATACGCAGTATTTT. The genes are TRBV6-2 or TRBV6-3 and TRBJ2-3, with 8 bases fitting TRBD2. The CDR3 has 15 amino acids. Per germline, CDR1 MNHEY and CDR2 SVGEGT. Trimming took 2 bases from V and 2 from J; bases not matched to a gene: 3.